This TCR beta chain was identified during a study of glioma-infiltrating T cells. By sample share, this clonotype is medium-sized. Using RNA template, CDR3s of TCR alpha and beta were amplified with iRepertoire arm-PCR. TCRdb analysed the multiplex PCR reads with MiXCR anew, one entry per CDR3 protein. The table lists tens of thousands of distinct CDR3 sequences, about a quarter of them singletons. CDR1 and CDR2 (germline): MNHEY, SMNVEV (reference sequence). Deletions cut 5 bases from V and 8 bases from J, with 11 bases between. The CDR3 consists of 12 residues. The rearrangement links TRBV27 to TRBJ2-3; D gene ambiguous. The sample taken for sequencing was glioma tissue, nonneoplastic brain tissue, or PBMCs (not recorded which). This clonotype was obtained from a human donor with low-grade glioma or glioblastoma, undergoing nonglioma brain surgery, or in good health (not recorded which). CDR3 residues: CASSVTLGTQYF. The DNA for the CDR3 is TGTGCCAGCAGTGTAACGTTAGGTACGCAGTATTTT.